This TCR beta chain was recorded in a study of T cell responses to AZD1222 COVID-19 vaccine. Germline V lookup: CDR1 LGHDT, CDR2 YNNKEL (reference sequence). The V segment lost 4 bases and the J segment 7 bases; nucleotides outside the gene matches: 8. There are 14 residues in the CDR3. Regarding the study as a whole: Nearly half of spike-specific TCRs reportedly target unmutated variant regions.

The data were produced by immunoSEQ multiplex PCR, yet TCRdb's version contains in-frame clones alone and is incomplete. Of 70,000 to 95,000 clones detected, roughly 89% appear once; the ten largest clones hold over 2.5%. For this clone: Its target is unknown.

This chain connects TRBV3-1 (or the pseudogene TRBV3-2) to TRBJ2-7; 9 bases agree with TRBD2. This specimen consisted of peripheral blood, obtained on day 0 of MenACWY control vaccination. This sequence originates from an adult in good health. CDR3 sequence reads: CASSRGGGAEEQYF. The CDR3 nucleotides read TGTGCCAGCAGCCGGGGCGGGGGGGCCGAAGAGCAGTACTTC.